This passage covers 30 T cell receptor beta chains from one sample sequenced in a study of Graves' ophthalmopathy and Graves' hyperthyroidism. RNA transcripts were the template, and TCR beta CDR3 regions were amplified from them. After a first-round RT-PCR with HTBI primers, a second-round multiplex PCR was run. TCRdb reanalysed the multiplex PCR reads using MiXCR and keeps one entry per CDR3 protein. Counted here are 350,000 to 450,000 distinct CDR3 sequences, around 21% occurring once; the ten biggest clones make up 2.5% to 3.5%. The specimen sequenced was peripheral blood. The receptors here all came from a woman between 18 and 29 years old with stable Graves' hyperthyroidism.

V is TRBV10-3 and J is TRBJ2-7; possibly TRBD2 for D (5 bases). Germline CDR1 reads ENHRY; CDR2 reads SYGVKD. V dropped 6 bases and J dropped 6 bases, with 18 bases sitting between them. The CDR3 consists of 14 residues. The CDR3 nucleotides are TGTGCCATCAGCCCCACTAGTACCGTCACCGAGCAGTACTTC. The encoded protein is CAISPTSTVTEQYF.

V gene TRBV10-3 combines with J gene TRBJ2-7; 7 positions agree with TRBD2. CDR1 and CDR2 from the germline V gene are ENHRY and SYGVKD. The J segment lost 0 bases and the V segment lost 6 bases, leaving 8 bases of the junction unmatched. This CDR3 has 15 residues. The CDR3 is CAIRLTSDPSYEQYF. For the CDR3, the DNA is TGTGCCATCAGACTTACTAGCGACCCCTCCTACGAGCAGTACTTC.

Ten or more counts support this clonotype. The V gene is TRBV28, the J gene TRBJ1-1; D not certain. This CDR3 is built from 17 residues. Germline V gene lookup returns CDR1 MDHEN and CDR2 SYDVKM. Deletions cut 1 base from V and 2 bases from J, with 17 bases between. Here the CDR3 DNA reads TGTGCCAGCAGTTTATTCCGTTTAAGAGGAAGCAACACTGAAGCTTTCTTT. Protein: CASSLFRLRGSNTEAFF.

This clonotype was detected many times. The chain combines TRBV12-3 or TRBV12-4 with TRBJ1-1, with a possible D match to TRBD1 (6 bases). Trimming removed 4 bases from V and 4 bases from J, with 13 bases in between. The CDR3 consists of 14 residues. The CDR3 region has the DNA TGTGCCAGCAGTTCTAGGGGGGGGATCACTGAAGCTTTCTTT. Its translation: CASSSRGGITEAFF.

This clonotype was detected a few times. This chain uses TRBV11-1 with TRBJ1-5; D is uncertain. The germline V and J ends were trimmed by 1 base and 0 bases, with 10 bases remaining between them. The germline V gene has CDR1 SGHAT and CDR2 FQDESV (reference sequence). The CDR3 length is 16 residues. In DNA, the CDR3 is TGTGCCAGCAGCTTAGGGACGGCATATAGCAATCAGCCCCAGCATTTT. This gives the protein CASSLGTAYSNQPQHF.

The CDR3 loop reads CASSQEGTGYYGTEAFF. The CDR3 nucleotides read TGTGCCAGCAGCCAAGAAGGGACAGGGTATTACGGCACTGAAGCTTTCTTT. The chain couples TRBV3-1 to TRBJ1-1; 9 bases are a match to TRBD1. The trim removed 0 bases at V and 4 bases at J, leaving 9 bases unmatched. This CDR3 contains 17 residues. CDR1 is LGHDT, CDR2 YNNKEL, per germline (reference sequence).

This clonotype was observed many times. This chain uses TRBV6-5 with TRBJ2-2, with D possibly TRBD1 on 6 matching bases. CDR3 size: 16 residues. V was cut by 2 bases and J by 7 bases, with 17 bases left in between. The V gene's germline CDR1 is MNHEY and CDR2 SVGAGI. Here the CDR3 DNA reads TGTGCCAGCAGTTACCCTGGACAGTTGTTAGGCGGGGAGCTGTTTTTT. As protein: CASSYPGQLLGGELFF.

A word on this clonotype: Given a much more abundant clone one base away, this may be a read error. The rearrangement uses TRBV6-5 and TRBJ2-2; D is perhaps TRBD2 (5 bases). The CDR3 sequence is 13 residues long. In germline, CDR1 is MNHEY, CDR2 SVGAGI. The CDR3 loop is CASSYGRTGELCF. CDR3 DNA: TGTGCCAGCAGTTATGGGCGAACCGGGGAGCTGTGTTTT.

The chain recombines TRBV7-2 with TRBJ1-5; TRBD1 might be the D (5 bases). Germline assignment: CDR1 SGHTA and CDR2 FQGNSA. V lost 1 base to trimming and J lost 6 bases, with 10 bases between them. The CDR3 runs to 14 residues. CDR3 region: CASSLGGAVQPQHF. In DNA form, the CDR3 reads TGTGCCAGCAGCTTAGGAGGGGCGGTTCAGCCCCAGCATTTT. The whole variable domain, filled in from reference TRBV7-2 and TRBJ1-5, reads GAGVSQSPSNKVTEKGKDVELRCDPISGHTALYWYRQSLGQGLEFLIYFQGNSAPDKSGLPSDRFSAERTGGSVSTLTIQRTQQEDSAVYLCASSLGGAVQPQHFGDGTRLSIL.

This clonotype was seen repeatedly, ten times or more. V gene TRBV24-1 combines with J gene TRBJ2-2; no firm D call. The germline CDR1 and CDR2 sequences are KGHDR and SFDVKD. V lost 1 base to trimming and J lost 3 bases, with 5 bases between them. CDR3 length: 14 residues. CDR3 bases: TGTGCCACCAGTGATTTTGGAGACACCGGGGAGCTGTTTTTT. It yields the protein CATSDFGDTGELFF.

In its sample, this clonotype was seen once. The chain is built from TRBV11-1 and TRBJ2-5; D is unresolved. CDR3 length: 15 residues. With 5 bases removed from V and 2 bases from J, the gap between germline ends came to 15 bases. Germline assignment: CDR1 SGHAT and CDR2 FQDESV (reference sequence). CDR3 DNA: TGTGCCAGCAGCCCAGTGAAAGGACCGCAAGAGACCCAGTACTTC. It yields the protein CASSPVKGPQETQYF.

The chain joins TRBV12-3 or TRBV12-4 to TRBJ2-4; weak D call: TRBD2 (5 bases). With 4 bases removed from V and 14 bases from J, the gap between germline ends came to 27 bases. This CDR3 region has 16 residues. Here the CDR3 DNA reads TGTGCCAGCAGTTACTCGATGTCCGGAGCGAGGGAGATTAAGTACTTC. Translation gives CASSYSMSGAREIKYF.

This clonotype appeared a few times. The CDR3 does not close with the conserved phenylalanine or tryptophan, likely indicating a read error. The CDR3 sequence: CASSYTGTSYEQYL. The CDR3 DNA reads as TGTGCCAGCAGCTACACCGGGACTAGTTACGAGCAGTACCTC. The chain couples TRBV3-1 to TRBJ2-7; the match to TRBD2 covers 8 bases. In germline, CDR1 is LGHDT, CDR2 YNNKEL (reference sequence). V shed 5 bases, J shed 4 bases, and the junction held 7 bases outside the gene matches. The CDR3 has 14 amino acids.

This clonotype was detected only a few times. The chain recombines TRBV7-3 with TRBJ2-3, with a possible D match to TRBD1 (6 bases). Germline V gene lookup returns CDR1 SGHTA and CDR2 FQGTGA. V dropped 5 bases and J dropped 5 bases, with 17 bases sitting between them. This CDR3 region has 15 residues. CDR3 in DNA: TGTGCCAGCAGCACTACGGACAGTTTGGGAGATACGCAGTATTTT. It is translated as CASSTTDSLGDTQYF.

This clonotype has ten or more counts. This sequence joins TRBV29-1 and TRBJ1-5, with D possibly TRBD1 on 6 matching bases. The CDR3 runs to 12 residues. Germline CDR1 reads SQVTM; CDR2 reads ANQGSEA. Trimming stripped 4 bases from V and 5 bases from J, with 9 bases between. CDR3 region: CSVGTDYQPQHF. The CDR3 DNA is TGCAGCGTTGGGACAGACTATCAGCCCCAGCATTTT.

This clonotype was seen repeatedly, ten times or more. The chain is built from TRBV6-2 or TRBV6-3 and TRBJ2-7; D ambiguous. Germline V gene data show CDR1 as MNHEY and CDR2 as SVGEGT. This CDR3 has 13 residues. The V end was cut by 6 bases, the J end by 2 bases, with 11 bases between. CDR3 coding DNA: TGTGCCAGCAGCCATCCCTCTACCTACGAGCAGTACTTC. It codes for CASSHPSTYEQYF.

This clonotype has a handful of counts. A much larger clone lies a single base off, so this may be a read error. V is TRBV12-3 or TRBV12-4 and J is TRBJ1-1, with D perhaps matching TRBD1 (6 bases). This CDR3 contains 13 residues. The CDR3 spells CASSFDRTTEACF. The DNA of the CDR3 is TGTGCCAGCAGTTTCGACAGGACCACTGAAGCTTGCTTT.

This clonotype was seen many times. A much larger clone is a single base away; this may be a read error. This chain links TRBV20-1 with TRBJ2-7; tentatively, D is TRBD2 (6 bases). The CDR3 is made up of 15 amino acids. Germline-derived CDR1 and CDR2 are DFQATT and SNEGSKA (reference sequence). The V end lost 0 bases, the J end lost 3 bases, and 15 bases lay between the germline ends. The CDR3 here is CSARDVERAFYEQYF. CDR3 nucleotide sequence: TGCAGTGCTAGAGATGTCGAGCGGGCGTTCTACGAGCAGTACTTC.

This clonotype occurred many times. The chain couples TRBV7-2 to TRBJ2-5; 8 bases line up with TRBD2. This CDR3 has 16 residues. Germline V lookup: CDR1 SGHTA, CDR2 FQGNSA. Trimming cost V 1 base and J 7 bases; bases outside gene matches: 11. CDR3 coding DNA: TGTGCCAGCAGCTTAGTCGGTAGCGGGGCTCTCGGGACCCAGTACTTC. Translated: CASSLVGSGALGTQYF.

This clonotype was counted at least ten times. J is TRBJ1-1 and V is TRBV12-3 or TRBV12-4; 7 bases line up with TRBD1. The trim removed 6 bases at V and 10 bases at J, leaving 11 bases unmatched. The CDR3 has 13 residues. The DNA of the CDR3 is TGTGCCAGCAGCCAAATCGAACAGGGGACAGCTTTCTTT. Translating it yields CASSQIEQGTAFF.

This clonotype was seen many times. The rearrangement links TRBV6-2 or TRBV6-3 to TRBJ2-7; tentative D call: TRBD1 (6 bases). With 7 bases removed from V and 0 bases from J, the gap between germline ends came to 13 bases. Germline CDR1 reads MNHEY; CDR2 reads SVGEGT. The CDR3 length is 14 residues. The CDR3 DNA follows: TGTGCCAGCACACGGGACACCCTCTCCTACGAGCAGTACTTC. Translating it yields CASTRDTLSYEQYF.

The V gene is TRBV6-1, the J gene TRBJ1-2; perhaps TRBD1 as D (5 bases). V was trimmed by 2 bases and J by 3 bases, leaving 10 bases between them. Germline V lookup: CDR1 MNHNS, CDR2 SASEGT. The CDR3 loop spans 14 amino acids. The CDR3 is CASSELGGYYGYTF. CDR3 sequence (DNA): TGTGCCAGCAGTGAATTGGGGGGTTACTATGGCTACACCTTC.

This clonotype was seen repeatedly, ten times or more. The chain couples TRBV9 to TRBJ1-5; no clear D gene. Trimming stripped 3 bases from V and 6 bases from J, with 16 bases between. The CDR3 contains 15 residues. Per germline, CDR1 SGDLS and CDR2 YYNGEE. The CDR3, as DNA: TGTGCCAGCAGCGCCCAGGCCGGGGTCGGTCAGCCCCAGCATTTT. Encoded protein: CASSAQAGVGQPQHF.

This clonotype was observed at least ten times. The V call is TRBV11-2, the J call TRBJ2-5; D may be TRBD2 (6 bases). Trimming stripped 4 bases from V and 2 bases from J, with 17 bases between. CDR3 length: 16 residues. Germline loops: CDR1 SGHAT, CDR2 FQNNGV. The DNA of the CDR3 is TGTGCCAGCAGCTCCACCAGAAGGGGAGGACAAGAGACCCAGTACTTC. Protein sequence: CASSSTRRGGQETQYF.

There are many counts of this clonotype. The chain combines TRBV6-1 with TRBJ2-7; 10 bases agree with TRBD2. V lost 1 base to trimming and J lost 3 bases; unmatched junction nucleotides: 3. The germline CDR1 and CDR2 sequences are MNHNS and SASEGT. The CDR3 has 15 amino acids. DNA for the CDR3: TGTGCCAGCAGTGAAGAGGCTAGCGGGAGCTACGAGCAGTACTTC. Its translation is CASSEEASGSYEQYF.

This clonotype was seen many times. CDR3: CASIPAVAAYGYTF. The CDR3 DNA sequence: TGTGCCAGCATCCCCGCTGTGGCAGCCTATGGCTACACCTTC. This chain links TRBV28 with TRBJ1-2; no definite D call. Germline assignment: CDR1 MDHEN and CDR2 SYDVKM. Trimming cost V 7 bases and J 4 bases, with 16 bases left between them. The CDR3 spans 14 residues.

This clonotype was seen repeatedly, ten times or more. The chain is built from TRBV20-1 and TRBJ2-7, with 8 bases lining up with TRBD2. This CDR3 has 17 residues. CDR1 DFQATT and CDR2 SNEGSKA come from the germline V gene (reference sequence). V lost 1 base and J lost 7; bases outside the gene matches: 18. The CDR3, as DNA: TGCAGTGCTAGAGCTCCAGAGGCCACGGGAGGGCCGAGGGAGCAGTACTTC. This translates into CSARAPEATGGPREQYF.

A remark on this clonotype: A read error may account for a junction end that differs from germline. This chain connects TRBV12-3 or TRBV12-4 to TRBJ1-1; TRBD1 agrees at 7 bases. This CDR3 region has 16 residues. The CDR3 coding sequence is TGCGCCAGCAGTGAGACGGGACAGCCGAAGTGGACTGAAGCTTTCTTT. It translates to CASSETGQPKWTEAFF.

This chain uses TRBV30 with TRBJ1-5; D not certain. The germline gives CDR1 GTSNPN, CDR2 SVGIG (reference sequence). The CDR3 runs 11 residues. Trimming cost V 4 bases and J 10 bases, with 11 bases left between them. CDR3 sequence: CAWTKKGPQHF. The CDR3 DNA reads as TGTGCCTGGACTAAGAAGGGACCCCAGCATTTT.

The sample holds a few counts of this clonotype. A much larger clone is a single base away; this may be a read error. V usage is TRBV10-3 and J usage is TRBJ2-4, with 7 positions matching TRBD1. This CDR3 is built from 18 residues. Germline lookup yields CDR1 ENHRY and CDR2 SYGVKD. CDR3 sequence: CAISDFDGTALAKNIKYF. The CDR3 DNA reads TGTGCCATCAGTGACTTCGACGGGACAGCTCTAGCCAAAAACATTAAGTACTTC.